The T cell receptor beta chain described here comes from a study of OX40 agonist ivuxolimab in advanced cancers. Study summary: The study reported partial responses in three patients: one hepatocellular carcinoma, two cutaneous melanoma.

This clone came up once. The V segment lost 5 bases and the J segment 1 base; nucleotides outside the gene matches: 7. CDR3 size: 16 residues. The germline V gene has CDR1 SGHTA and CDR2 FQGTGA. TCRdb's copy holds only in-frame clones and misses some; the assay was immunoSEQ multiplex PCR. The data show about 22,000 clones, around four fifths seen once. The chain uses TRBV7-3 and TRBJ2-1, with TRBD2 matching 8 bases. The sequence was collected from an adult with an advanced solid tumor such as melanoma, head and neck, liver or kidney cancer. The sequencing used CD4+ or CD8+ T cells sorted from blood, collected in a trial of the OX40 agonist ivuxolimab. CDR3 sequence (DNA): TGTGCCAGCAGCAGAGCCGGGGGGGCATCCTACAATGAGCAGTTCTTC. This sequence encodes CASSRAGGASYNEQFF.